Here is one T cell receptor (beta chain) with its context. These data originate in a study of tumor-infiltrating lymphocytes in primary liver carcinoma. Across the study: Both sexes were represented among patients, who were 30 to 69 years old.

With roughly 500 ng total RNA as template and a constant-region primer, TCR beta cDNA was made. It was through three nested multiplex PCR rounds of slightly modified ARM-PCR that TCR beta libraries arose. The first two PCR rounds used TRBV1-TRBV30 forward primers with a C-beta reverse primer, about 10 cycles each. TCRdb independently ran MiXCR on the multiplex PCR reads; one entry per CDR3 protein. Counted here are fewer than 250,000 distinct CDR3 sequences, approximately 86% occurring once; the ten biggest clones make up 15% to 20%. This CDR3 has 15 amino acids. V lost 5 bases and J lost 4, with 17 bases in between. Looked up from germline, CDR1 is DFQATT and CDR2 is SNEGSKA (reference sequence). The tissue used was unsorted bulk material of about 19-33 mg. RNA and DNA were co-extracted from it with the AllPrep DNA/RNA mini kit. The sampling covered five separate regions of each tumor. The study found over 85% viable tumor cells in every tumor sample.

The genes are TRBV20-1 and TRBJ1-4, with D uncertain. The source of this sequence is a man in his forties with primary liver carcinoma and hepatitis B virus infection. Input material: tumor tissue from primary liver carcinoma. In DNA, the CDR3 is TGCAGTGCTGCCGGGCAGAATCTCTATAATGAAAAACTGTTTTTT. Encoded protein: CSAAGQNLYNEKLFF.